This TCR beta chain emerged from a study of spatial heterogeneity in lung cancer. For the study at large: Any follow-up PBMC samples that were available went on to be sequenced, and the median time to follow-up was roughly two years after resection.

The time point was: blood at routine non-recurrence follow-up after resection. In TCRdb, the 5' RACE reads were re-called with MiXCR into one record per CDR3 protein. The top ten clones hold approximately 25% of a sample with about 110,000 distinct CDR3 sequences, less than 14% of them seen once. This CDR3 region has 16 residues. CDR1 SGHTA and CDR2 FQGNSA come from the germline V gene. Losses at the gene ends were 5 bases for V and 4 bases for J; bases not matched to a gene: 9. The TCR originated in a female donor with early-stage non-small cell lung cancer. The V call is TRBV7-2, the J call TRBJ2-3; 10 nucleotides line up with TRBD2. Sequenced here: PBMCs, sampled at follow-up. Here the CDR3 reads CASSNPAGGKADTQYF. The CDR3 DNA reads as TGTGCCAGCAGCAACCCAGCGGGAGGGAAGGCAGATACGCAGTATTTT. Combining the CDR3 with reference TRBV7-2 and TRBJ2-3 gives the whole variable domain GAGVSQSPSNKVTEKGKDVELRCDPISGHTALYWYRQSLGQGLEFLIYFQGNSAPDKSGLPSDRFSAERTGGSVSTLTIQRTQQEDSAVYLCASSNPAGGKADTQYFGPGTRLTVL.